The source of this T cell receptor beta chain is a study of shared clonotypes between healthy human individuals. Study overall: Donors, aged 18 to 49, were a couple of women and a few men. The study, taken as a whole, reports: Sampling was confined to blood; repertoires within tissues likely differ. When naive CD4 clonotypes were compared across a handful of donors, around 5% were shared. The study found lower generation probabilities in non-shared clonotypes than in those shared by all four donors.

This clone is a singleton in its sample. Its specificity is not known. This CDR3 comprises 16 residues. V was pared by 4 bases and J by 3 bases, with 19 bases between. Germline V gene data show CDR1 as SGDLS and CDR2 as YYNGEE. TCRdb's table, derived via immunoSEQ multiplex PCR, lists solely in-frame clones and lacks some. Here the sample spans 1.6 million or so clones, roughly 98.5% being singletons. Sequencing was performed on naive CD4+ T cells sorted from blood. The sample's subset: CD45RA+ positively selected. The TCR was taken from a man younger than 45 in good health. V gene TRBV9 combines with J gene TRBJ1-1; D call uncertain. The chain's CDR3 is CASSPAVVPVHTEAFF. Here the CDR3 DNA reads TGTGCCAGCAGCCCGGCCGTCGTGCCAGTCCACACTGAAGCTTTCTTT.